A single T cell receptor (beta chain) is shown here with its context. Its antigen is still unknown. No base-level quality is on record; no much larger clone is a single base apart. Participants were included only if at least one PBMC sample before ART initiation and at least two post-ART samples were available. Every participant with HIV received treatment in the United States of America. Before DNA extraction, cryopreserved samples containing 1-10 million PBMC were thawed and washed. At the time of the earliest PBMC sample, participants with HIV were aged between roughly 23 and 60 years. PBMC samples from each participant spanned 1-4 timepoints before ART initiation and 2-8 timepoints after ART initiation, with a median of 7 samples. Serial HIV viral load, CD4+ T-cell count, ART history and demographic data were obtained for every participant. Using a Qiagen kit on a QIAcube, genomic DNA was extracted from unsorted PBMC, with samples processed in batches of 12.

The sample is drawn from a study of long-term antiretroviral therapy in people with HIV (dated by TCRdb to 2022 to 2024). About the investigation overall: The earliest samples were collected about a decade before the 2015 WHO recommendation for immediate ART, when ART was typically delayed until CD4 counts fell. A retrospective serial study tested whether changes in peripheral blood TRB repertoire composition and diversity were associated with ART initiation and durable HIV suppression. From 30 adults with confirmed HIV infection, the cohort provided approximately 190 cryopreserved PBMC samples, gathered serially across a mean of approximately six years (range 1-12). Of the roughly 30 participants with HIV, ten to eleven were female. No cross-contamination during QIAcube processing turned up in test extractions that ran a monoclonal T-cell line alongside 33 polyclonal samples.

The immunoSEQ hsTCRB v3.0 assay was used at survey level resolution to sequence the TRB variable region. The targeted TRB sequencing depth was roughly 40,000-50,000 T-cell genomes per sample. An Illumina MiSeq with a v3 150-cycle kit was used to sequence the pooled TRB libraries. The published analysis was carried out like this. Repertoire analysis was performed in R inside a reproducible Nextflow workflow that covered QC, data transformation and analysis. LymphoSeq2, an R package for exploring AIRR-Seq data, was used to implement the custom analyses. A few samples that yielded fewer than 5000 total TRB sequences were excluded, so that approximately 200 HIV repertoires were analyzed. Among the 188 retained HIV repertoires, some 57 were collected before ART initiation and 120 to 140 were collected after ART initiation. Each repertoire was downsampled to 5000 TRB nucleotide sequences, and summary statistics were averaged across 100 downsampling iterations. Only TRB sequences with CDR3 regions of at least seven amino acids were retained for analysis. Two measures captured diversity: a Shannon entropy-derived clonality score and the Gini coefficient. Repertoire networks linked the top 5000 CDR3 amino acid sequences whenever two sequences differed by an edit distance of one. Antigen specificity groups and MHC restriction were predicted for TRB CDR3 amino acid sequences with GLIPH2. CDR3 amino acid sequences were matched against VDJdb and McPAS-TCR to flag known CMV, EBV, HIV or tissue antigen associations. Pre-ART, post-ART and control groups were compared with Wilcoxon signed-rank tests and Holm-Bonferroni correction. TCRdb provides this immuneACCESS table in a form limited to in-frame rearrangements. Some clones are lacking; in checked studies, under half of them reflect an unresolved V gene, and why the rest are absent is not known. The DNA gave D and trimming, while V, J and clone size come from that table. In this sample the table shows tens of thousands of clones, 86% of which occur a single time. The biggest ten clones account for 4% to 5.5% of the sample.

What the work shows at the level of the full study, not this receptor alone: Because cell numbers in pre-ART samples were limited, unsorted PBMC were profiled instead of sorted CD4+ and CD8+ T cells. A significant increase in TRB diversity was found to be associated with ART initiation, although TRB diversity was observed to remain significantly below that of transplant donor controls even after long-term ART. The samples were dated from the mid-2000s to the late 2010s, and the ART regimens that were used may be less effective than current ART regimens. Narrower CDR3 length ranges were observed in HIV repertoires than in controls, and an antigen-experienced repertoire with only a slight naive shift after ART was suggested by the network structure. At every time point, the repertoire was dominated by expanded TRB clones first identified before ART initiation, although this dominance fluctuated and, in many PLHIV, declined after ART. Because PBMC availability was limited, only the TCR beta chain was sequenced, with no alpha chain pairing. Inferences about post-ART repertoire changes are limited because no data were available on ART adherence, viral resistance or therapy changes.

Between the V and J ends, shortened by 4 bases and 7 bases respectively, the junction contains 16 bases. In the germline V gene (reference sequence), CDR1 corresponds to SEHNR and CDR2 to FQNEAQ. CDR3 length: 15 amino acids, cysteine to phenylalanine. Only the CDR3 part of the read is kept: 45 bases, read in frame from the first base. Here the sequenced sample was unsorted PBMCs, taken 0.1 years before starting antiretroviral therapy. The clonotype originates from a woman between 50 and 59 years old with HIV. In this chain, TRBV7-9 is recombined with TRBJ1-4; TRBD1 is perhaps the D gene, given 5 matching bases. The nucleotide sequence reads TGTGCCAGCAGCTCATCACAGGCACCCCCTGAAAAACTGTTTTTT. The encoded protein is CASSSSQAPPEKLFF.